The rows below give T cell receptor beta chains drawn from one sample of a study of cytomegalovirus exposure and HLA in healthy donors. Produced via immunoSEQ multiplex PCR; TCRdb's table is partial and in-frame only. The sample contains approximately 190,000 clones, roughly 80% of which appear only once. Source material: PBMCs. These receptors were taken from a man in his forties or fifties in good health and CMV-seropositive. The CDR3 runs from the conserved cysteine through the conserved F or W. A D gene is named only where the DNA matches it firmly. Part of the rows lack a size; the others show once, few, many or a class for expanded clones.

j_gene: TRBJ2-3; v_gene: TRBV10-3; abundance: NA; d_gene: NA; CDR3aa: CAIAERGQGFRTDTQYF; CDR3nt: TGTGCCATCGCTGAGCGGGGACAAGGATTTAGGACAGATACGCAGTATTTT
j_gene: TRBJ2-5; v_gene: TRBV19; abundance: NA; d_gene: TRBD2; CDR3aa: CASSRGLAGGRNPQETQYF; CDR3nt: TGTGCCAGTAGTCGGGGACTAGCGGGGGGCCGGAATCCACAAGAGACCCAGTACTTC
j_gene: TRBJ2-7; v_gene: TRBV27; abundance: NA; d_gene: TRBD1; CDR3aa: CASSFRDRANEQYF; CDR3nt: TGTGCCAGCAGTTTTAGAGACAGGGCTAACGAGCAGTACTTC
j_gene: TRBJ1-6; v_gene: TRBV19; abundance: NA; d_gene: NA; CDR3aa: CASSITPGHPFSPLHF; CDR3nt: TGTGCCAGTAGTATAACTCCGGGACACCCTTTTTCACCCCTCCACTTT
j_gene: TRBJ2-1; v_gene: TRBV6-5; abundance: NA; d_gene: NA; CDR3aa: CASTALRGKGEQFF; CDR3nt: TGTGCCAGCACCGCTTTAAGGGGAAAAGGTGAGCAGTTCTTC
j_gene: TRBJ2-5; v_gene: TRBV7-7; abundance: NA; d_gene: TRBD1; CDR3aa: CASSPDRGYETQYF; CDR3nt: TGTGCTAGCAGCCCTGACAGGGGGTATGAGACCCAGTACTTC
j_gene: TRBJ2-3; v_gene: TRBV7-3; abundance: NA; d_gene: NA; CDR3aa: CASSQWGPTDTQYF; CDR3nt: TGTGCCAGCAGCCAATGGGGCCCCACAGATACGCAGTATTTT
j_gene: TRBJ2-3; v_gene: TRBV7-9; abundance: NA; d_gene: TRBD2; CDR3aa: CASSPGLGDTQYF; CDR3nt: TGTGCCAGCAGCCCCGGACTAGGTGATACGCAGTATTTT
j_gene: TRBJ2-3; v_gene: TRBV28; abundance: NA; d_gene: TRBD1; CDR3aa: CASSLATGGGADTQYF; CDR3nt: TGTGCCAGCAGTTTGGCGACAGGGGGCGGCGCAGATACGCAGTATTTT
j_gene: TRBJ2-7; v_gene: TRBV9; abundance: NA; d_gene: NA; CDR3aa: CASSPRDSTYEQYF; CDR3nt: TGTGCCAGCAGCCCGCGGGACAGCACATACGAGCAGTACTTC
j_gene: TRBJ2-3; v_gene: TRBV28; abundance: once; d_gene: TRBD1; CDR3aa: CASHLTGGRTDTQYF; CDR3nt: TGTGCCAGCCATTTAACAGGGGGCCGCACAGATACGCAGTATTTT
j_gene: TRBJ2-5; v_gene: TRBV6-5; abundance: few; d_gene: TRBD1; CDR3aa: CASSPSDRRETQYF; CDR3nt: TGTGCCAGCAGTCCCTCGGACAGGCGAGAGACCCAGTACTTC
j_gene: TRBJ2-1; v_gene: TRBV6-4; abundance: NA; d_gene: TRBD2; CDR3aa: CATSGLAGTEQFF; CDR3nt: TGTGCCACCTCGGGACTAGCGGGAACTGAGCAGTTCTTC
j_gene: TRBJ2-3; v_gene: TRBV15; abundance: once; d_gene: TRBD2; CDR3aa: CATSRVPGGRGDTQYF; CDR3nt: TGTGCCACCAGCAGAGTTCCGGGGGGGCGGGGAGATACGCAGTATTTT
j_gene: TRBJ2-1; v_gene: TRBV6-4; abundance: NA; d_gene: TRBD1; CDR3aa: CASSDGTGRNEQFF; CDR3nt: TGTGCCAGCAGTGATGGGACAGGGCGAAATGAGCAGTTCTTC
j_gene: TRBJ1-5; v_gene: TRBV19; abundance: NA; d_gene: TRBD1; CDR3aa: CASSSRTGKNGGQPQHF; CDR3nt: TGTGCCAGTAGTTCTAGGACAGGGAAGAACGGCGGTCAGCCCCAGCATTTT
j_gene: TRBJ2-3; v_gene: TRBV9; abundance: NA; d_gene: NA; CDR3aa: CASSTRQRSDTDTQYF; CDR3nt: TGTGCCAGCAGCACCCGCCAGCGGTCTGACACAGATACGCAGTATTTT
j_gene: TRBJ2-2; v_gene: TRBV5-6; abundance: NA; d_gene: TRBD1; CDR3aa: CASSRDRGRVTGELFF; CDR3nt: TGTGCCAGCAGTCGGGACAGGGGGCGAGTCACCGGGGAGCTGTTTTTT
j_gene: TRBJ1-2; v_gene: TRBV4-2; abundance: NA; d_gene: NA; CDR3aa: CASSQFQEANYGYTF; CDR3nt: TGTGCCAGCAGCCAATTCCAGGAAGCTAACTATGGCTACACCTTC
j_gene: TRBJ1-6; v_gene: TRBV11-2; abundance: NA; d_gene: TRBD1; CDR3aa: CASSSTGTGGWSPLHF; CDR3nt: TGTGCCAGCAGCTCTACCGGGACAGGGGGCTGGTCACCCCTCCACTTT
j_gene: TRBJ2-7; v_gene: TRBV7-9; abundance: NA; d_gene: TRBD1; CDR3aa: CASSPRTGESSYEQYF; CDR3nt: TGTGCCAGCAGCCCGAGGACAGGGGAGAGCTCCTACGAGCAGTACTTC
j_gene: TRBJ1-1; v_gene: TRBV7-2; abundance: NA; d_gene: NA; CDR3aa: CASSLEGGDTEAFF; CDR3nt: TGTGCCAGCAGCTTAGAGGGGGGGGACACTGAAGCTTTCTTT
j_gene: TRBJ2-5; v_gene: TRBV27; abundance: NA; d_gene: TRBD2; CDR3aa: CASSLSGGAGKTQYF; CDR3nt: TGTGCCAGCAGTTTGAGCGGGGGGGCCGGGAAGACCCAGTACTTC
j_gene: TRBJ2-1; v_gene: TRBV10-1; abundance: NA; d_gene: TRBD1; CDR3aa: CASSPTGKGSYNEQFF; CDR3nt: TGCGCCAGCAGCCCGACAGGGAAAGGTTCCTACAATGAGCAGTTCTTC
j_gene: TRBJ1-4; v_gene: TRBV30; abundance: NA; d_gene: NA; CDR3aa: CAWSAVSTANEKLFF; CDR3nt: TGTGCCTGGAGTGCGGTCTCCACGGCTAATGAAAAACTGTTTTTT
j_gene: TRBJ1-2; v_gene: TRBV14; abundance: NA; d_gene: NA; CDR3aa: CASSQDSGRVYGYTF; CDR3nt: TGTGCCAGCAGCCAAGATTCCGGCAGGGTCTATGGCTACACCTTC
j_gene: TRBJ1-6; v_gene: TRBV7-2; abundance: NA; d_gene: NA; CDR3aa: CASSLYPTSEGYNSPLHF; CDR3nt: TGTGCCAGCAGCTTATACCCCACAAGTGAGGGCTATAATTCACCCCTCCACTTT